This TCR beta chain was obtained from a study of shared clonotypes between healthy human individuals. Study summary: Those who served as donors were a couple of women and a few men between the ages of 18 and 49.

Germline CDR1 and CDR2: KGHSH and LQKENI. CDR3 length: 17 residues. With 3 bases clipped from V and 3 bases from J, the junction kept 5 bases outside the gene matches. Concerning this clone: What it recognizes is unknown.

Sequencing used immunoSEQ multiplex PCR; TCRdb keeps in-frame clones, though not all of them. The profile shows some 2.3 million clones, 85% to 95% of them singletons. Partitioning of CD4+ cells yielded a CD45RA+ naive subset and a CD45RA-negative memory subset. The study, taken as a whole, reports: Compared with clonotypes that all four donors shared, non-shared clonotypes had lower generation probabilities. The donor pool, a small one, limited the genetic and exposure-history diversity represented.

The source of this sequence is a man between 18 and 29 years old in good health. Some clones in this sample may be carry-over from other donors' samples. This sequence joins TRBV18 and TRBJ2-6; TRBD1 matches 10 bases. Input material: naive CD4+ T cells from PBMCs. Sample subset: CD45RA+ positively selected. The CDR3 nucleotides read TGTGCCAGCTCACCTCTGACAGGGGGCTTTGGGGCCAACGTCCTGACTTTC. This gives the protein CASSPLTGGFGANVLTF.